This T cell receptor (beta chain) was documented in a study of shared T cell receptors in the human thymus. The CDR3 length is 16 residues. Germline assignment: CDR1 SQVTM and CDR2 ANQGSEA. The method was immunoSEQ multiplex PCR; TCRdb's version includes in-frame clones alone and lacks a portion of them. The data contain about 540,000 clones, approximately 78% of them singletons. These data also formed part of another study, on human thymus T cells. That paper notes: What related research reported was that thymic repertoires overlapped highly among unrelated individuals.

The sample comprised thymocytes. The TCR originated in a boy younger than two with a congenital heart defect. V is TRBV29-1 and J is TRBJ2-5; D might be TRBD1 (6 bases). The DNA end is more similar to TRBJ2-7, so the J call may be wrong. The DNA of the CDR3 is TGCAGCGTTGAAGAACTAAAGGACAGACCACCCTACGAGCAGTACTTC. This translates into CSVEELKDRPPYEQYF.